Presented here are 7 T cell receptor beta chains from one specimen sequenced in a study of blood T cell repertoires in COVID-19 (dated by TCRdb to the early 2020s). Libraries came from the immunoSEQ multiplex PCR assay. As stored in TCRdb, this immuneACCESS dataset retains in-frame rearrangements with V and J assigned. A fraction of the clones does not appear; measured against another copy, unresolved V genes explain less than half of the discrepancy, and the remainder lacks a known reason. The sample contains some 370,000 clones, around 91% of them found a single time. The ten largest clones add up to 6.5% of the sample. The sequenced material came from peripheral blood. The origin of the receptors is a man between 18 and 35 years old with active or convalescent COVID-19.

The chain employs TRBV19 and TRBJ1-5; possibly TRBD1 for D (5 bases). V was shortened by 5 bases and J by 5 bases, with 19 bases between the two germline ends. The CDR3 contains 16 residues. CDR1 and CDR2 from the germline V gene are LNHDA and SQIVND (reference sequence). CDR3: CASSRGTAVGDQPQHF. For the CDR3, the DNA is TGTGCCAGTAGTCGTGGGACTGCGGTTGGGGATCAGCCCCAGCATTTT.

This clone came up once. This chain links TRBV14 with TRBJ2-2, with a weak D call TRBD1 (6 bases). V lost 3 bases and J 5 bases, leaving 19 bases between the germline ends. The CDR3 has 17 amino acids. The germline gives CDR1 SGHDN, CDR2 FVKESK. CDR3 coding DNA: TGTGCCAGCAGCCAGGGGCCGCACAGGGCGAGGACCGGGGAGCTGTTTTTT. Translation gives CASSQGPHRARTGELFF.

A note on this clone: Other nucleotide sequences from this sample produce the same CDR3. The V call is TRBV27, the J call TRBJ1-6; 8 bases line up with TRBD1. The CDR3 runs 14 residues. The J segment lost 7 bases and the V segment lost 4 bases, leaving 3 bases of the junction unmatched. Germline-derived CDR1 and CDR2 are MNHEY and SMNVEV (reference sequence). The CDR3 DNA reads TGTGCCAGCAGTTCTGGACAGGGCAATTCACCCCTCCACTTT. It translates to CASSSGQGNSPLHF.

Note on this clone: This may be a read error: a much more frequent sequence differs by one nucleotide. The same CDR3 can be traced to other DNA sequences in this sample. J is TRBJ2-3 and V is TRBV27, with 7 nucleotides matching TRBD2. CDR3 length: 14 residues. V was pared by 2 bases and J by 1 base, with 0 bases of the junction left unmatched. Germline V lookup: CDR1 MNHEY, CDR2 SMNVEV (reference sequence). The CDR3 nucleotides read TGTGCCAGCAGTTTAGCGGGGGGCACAGATACGCAGTATTTT. This sequence encodes CASSLAGGTDTQYF.

This chain connects TRBV6-4 to TRBJ1-3, with D perhaps TRBD1 (6 bases). V shed 0 bases and J shed 4 bases, with 19 bases lying between them. The CDR3 is 18 amino acids. From germline, CDR1 is MRHNA and CDR2 SNTAGT. CDR3 coding DNA: TGTGCCAGCAGTGACTCCGAGGGGCAGGGGCCGAGGGGAAACACCATATATTTT. It codes for CASSDSEGQGPRGNTIYF.

The rearrangement links TRBV6-1 to TRBJ1-1, with D hard to call. The V gene lost 2 bases and the J gene lost 10 bases, with 11 bases spanning the gap. The CDR3 loop spans 12 amino acids. The germline V gene encodes CDR1 MNHNS and CDR2 SASEGT. The CDR3: CASSETGRAAFF. The CDR3 region has the DNA TGTGCCAGCAGTGAAACGGGTCGTGCAGCTTTCTTT.

J is TRBJ2-3 and V is TRBV27; 9 nucleotides match TRBD2. Germline V gives CDR1 MNHEY, CDR2 SMNVEV (reference sequence). CDR3 length: 17 amino acids. With 5 bases clipped from V and 6 bases from J, the junction kept 15 bases outside the gene matches. The CDR3 is CASSLTLGAGGPDTQYF. The CDR3 bases are TGTGCCAGCAGTCTAACCTTGGGTGCGGGGGGGCCTGATACGCAGTATTTT.